Given below is one T cell receptor beta chain in context. Its cognate antigen is unknown. The use of a sample-barcoded 5' primer and a J-beta primer mix characterized a second PCR of roughly 6 to 11 cycles. TCRdb analysed the 5' RACE reads with MiXCR anew, one entry per CDR3 protein. This repertoire shows about 940,000 distinct CDR3 sequences, around 46% found once; its top ten account for over 10%. V lost 3 bases, J lost 2 bases, and 22 bases lay in between. Germline V CDR1 and CDR2: DFQATT, SNEGSKA (reference sequence). The CDR3 length is 17 residues. This specimen comes from a study of blood T cells in healthy people across ages. Study-level points and caveats: Long-lived donors carried more naive CD4+ cells and greater diversity than aged donors. PBMCs left unsorted prevented a conclusive naive versus antigen-experienced comparison. Observed TCR beta diversity per million T cells went down as age went up. This fall followed a roughly linear course with age.

Sequencing was done on a sample of blood. This TCR was sampled from a man aged 30 to 45 in good health. The chain couples TRBV20-1 to TRBJ1-1; no clear D gene. The CDR3 sequence: CSASPAIGREINTEAFF. CDR3 coding DNA: TGCAGTGCTAGTCCGGCTATCGGCCGGGAAATCAACACTGAAGCTTTCTTT.